Sequencing of this TCR beta chain was carried out in a study of blood T cell repertoires in COVID-19 (dated by TCRdb to the early 2020s). In the study overall: Samples covering the acute and convalescent phases of COVID-19 were provided by collaborators in the United States, Italy and Spain. The repertoires were released in a freely available public database meant as a resource for research on the immune response to SARS-CoV-2. A de-identified subject ID, COVID-19 status, age in years and sex were almost always included in the sample metadata. The material from the prospective study consisted of cDNA or gDNA derived from T cells, B-cell-depleted T cells, or PBMCs. Where available, HLA class I and class II types were taken from metadata supplied by the sample provider and were not determined by assay-based typing. Samples were obtained from the ongoing ImmuneRACE study (first 160 participants) and from over 1,000 subjects provided by 6 global collaborators. The dataset comprised deeply sampled blood TCRbeta repertoires from subjects exposed to, actively infected with, or recovered from COVID-19.

TCRbeta CDR3 regions were amplified from genomic DNA by means of the immunoSEQ Assay, a bias-controlled multiplex PCR. The authors processed their data as follows. Nucleated cell counts per sample were estimated from amplification of reference gene primers within the assay. To quantify the absolute abundance of each unique TCRbeta CDR3 rearrangement, sequence reads were collapsed and filtered. For each sample, productive Simpson clonality was calculated as the square root of Simpson's diversity index across productive rearrangements. The source is immuneACCESS, and TCRdb retained only in-frame sequences with V and J called. Part of the clones is not carried over; for the studies checked, unresolved V genes explain less than half of this, and the remainder is unexplained. V and J calls and clone size are those listed in that table; D and trimming were worked out from the DNA. The sample profile shows about 58,000 clones; approximately 90% of them were found once. Under 1.5% of the sample rests with the top ten.

As for this clone: The antigen it recognizes is unknown. No base-level quality is on record; no much larger clone is a single base apart.

Whole blood was collected in K2EDTA tubes by collaborating institutions according to the institutions' own protocols. For TCRbeta analysis, collaborators shipped samples as frozen whole blood, isolated PBMCs, or DNA extracted from either of those sample types. The CDR3 has 15 amino acids, counting the end cysteine and phenylalanine. Left in the record is the CDR3 DNA by itself, 45 bases read in frame from the first base. The germline V gene supplies CDR1 SGHAT and CDR2 FQNNGV. Relative to germline, V is 3 bases shorter and J is 7 bases shorter, with 16 bases between their ends. What the research found in general, with its limitations: The quantity of clinical and demographic metadata differed by source and by participant and was supplied without curation.

The chain is assembled from TRBV11-2 and TRBJ2-1; the D gene is perhaps TRBD1, on 6 matching bases. The sequenced material came from peripheral blood. This clonotype originated in a man in his fifties or sixties with acute or convalescent COVID-19. CDR3 sequence: CASSFSDSWGNEQFF. The DNA sequence is TGTGCCAGCAGCTTTTCGGACAGTTGGGGGAATGAGCAGTTCTTC.